This T cell receptor beta chain is from a study of neurological immune-mediated disorders. Study-wide points: Sharing of CDR3 amino acid sequences among expanded clones across subjects was absent, suggesting private repertoires in all groups.

Each CDR3 protein gets one entry after TCRdb re-called the 5' RACE reads with MiXCR. The sample lists 50,000 to 70,000 distinct CDR3 sequences, around 3% occurring once. This CDR3 region has 15 residues. Losses at the gene ends were 6 bases for V and 0 bases for J; bases not matched to a gene: 8. Germline V gene data show CDR1 as DFQATT and CDR2 as SNEGSKA (reference sequence). This clonotype was seen at least ten times. Its antigen remains unidentified. The specimen sequenced was PBMCs. The clonotype originates from a man aged 35 to 55 with multiple sclerosis. This chain uses TRBV20-1 with TRBJ1-3, with 7 positions matching TRBD1. CDR3 sequence reads: CSAFLTGSSGNTIYF. CDR3 nucleotides: TGCAGTGCCTTCCTGACAGGGAGCTCTGGAAACACCATATATTTT.